A single TCR beta chain is shown here with its context. This clone has only a few counts. Its specific antigen is unknown. Base qualities were left out, and no much larger clone turns up one base away. Healthy HIV-negative adults with no recently reported acute infections or vaccinations were included as donors. Only Caucasian adults living in Nashville, Tennessee, USA were represented among the donors. Magnetic negative selection was used to enrich CD4+ T cells, after which naive cells were positively selected on CD45RA and the negative fraction became the memory subset. After blood collection by leukapheresis, PBMCs were isolated using Ficoll-Histopaque density gradient centrifugation and then cryopreserved in the vapor phase of liquid nitrogen. Analytical flow cytometry was used to check the purity and quantity of every magnetically sorted T cell population. Genomic DNA was isolated from each sorted fraction and quantified by UV absorbance on a Nanodrop 2000c.

TCR CDR3 regions were amplified from genomic DNA by multiplex PCR using the deep immunoSEQ assay. Extracted genomic DNA from each cell subset was distributed evenly across all wells of several immunoSEQ 96-well plates, and each plate was treated as a replicate. For sorted subsets, 200 ng of genomic DNA, equivalent to roughly 33,000 T cell genomes, went into each replicate PCR. The purified libraries were quantified using a Qubit 3.0 fluorometer, sized with a Bioanalyzer 2100, and then quantified again using the KAPA Library Quantification kit. Every immunoSEQ 96-well plate was sequenced on a dedicated single-read 150-cycle Illumina NextSeq 550 flow cell. On the authors' methods: Because the immunoSEQ output held only junctional sequences and lacked quality scores, the filtering could not match the filtering applied to full-length reads. To assign V/J genes and CDR3, sequences were annotated using PyIR, a Python wrapper for IgBLAST v1.9, with IMGT germline references. Reads were filtered out if the reads had weak V/J assignments (E-value above 1e-6), no CDR3, stop codons, out-of-frame junctions, or ambiguous translated residues. A V3J clonotype was defined by an identical inferred V gene, J gene, and CDR3 amino acid sequence. Percentage overlap between repertoires was computed as shared unique clonotypes divided by the size of the smaller repertoire. Three approaches were used to assess repertoire richness: RTK rarefaction, the Chao1 estimator, and Recon v2.1 estimates of unobserved clonotypes. Generation probabilities for all TCRbeta clonotypes obtained by the gDNA method from a handful of donors were computed using OLGA. Entries here come from immuneACCESS through TCRdb and include only in-frame sequences with V and J called. Some clones fail to appear in such tables; in the studies checked, an unresolved V gene covers under half of the shortfall, and the cause of the remainder is unknown. V, J and clone size reflect that table, while D and trimming were determined from the DNA. The sample table contains a few million clones; only one count was recorded for 85% to 95% of them. Together, the top ten hold roughly 0.34% of the sample.

From the germline V gene, CDR1 is SGDLS and CDR2 is YYNGEE. The CDR3, from cysteine to phenylalanine, totals 14 residues. Only the CDR3 region is kept as DNA, spanning 42 bases read in frame from base 1. Trimming takes 3 bases from V and 7 bases from J, and the germline ends sit 14 bases apart. These data belong to a study of shared clonotypes between healthy human individuals (dated by TCRdb to about 2020). About the study as a whole: The cohort included a few men and a couple of women between 18 and 49 years of age. For each donor, CD4 naive and CD4 memory were each given three plates, CD8 naive was given two plates, and CD8 memory was given one plate. To estimate repertoire size and how much clonotype sharing occurs between individuals, the study deeply sequenced the blood TCR repertoires of roughly 5 healthy adults. Different laboratories and diverse techniques were used to prepare libraries and sequence TCR repertoires, to increase sequencing depth and limit assay-specific biases. Per donor, leukapheresis produced somewhere between about 0.9 and 9 billion PBMCs. The full study reports these points: When a handful of donors were compared, the shared fraction of clonotypes was about 5.4% for naive CD4, approximately 3.3% for naive CD8, more than 2% for memory CD4, and around 0.4% for memory CD8. Pairwise subsampling indicated that sequencing depth was expected to affect the degree of clonotype sharing among donors. Sampling was limited to blood, and TCR repertoires in tissue likely differ from TCR repertoires in blood. Naive subsets generally had larger estimated clonotype richness than memory subsets. Because the study included only a small number of donors, the genetic and exposure-history diversity represented was limited. Higher generation probabilities were observed for clonotypes shared by all four sorted-subset donors than for non-shared clonotypes. Incomplete sequencing was indicated by rarefaction of sorted-subset datasets, despite the large sequencing depth.

Specimen: naive CD4+ T cells from PBMCs. The cell subset or site label, read with the paper, signifies: CD45RA+ positively selected. This chain joins TRBV9 to TRBJ2-1; the D segment could be TRBD2, given 6 matching bases. The TCR sequence derives from a man between 18 and 35 years old in good health. Some clones in this sample may be carry-over from other donors' samples. Read as DNA, the sequence is TGTGCCAGCAGCGAGGGACTCTACAGGAATGAGCAGTTCTTC. Its protein is CASSEGLYRNEQFF. The entire variable domain, with the stretches around the CDR3 drawn from the reference TRBV9 and TRBJ2-1 proteins, is DSGVTQTPKHLITATGQRVTLRCSPRSGDLSVYWYQQSLDQGLQFLIQYYNGEERAKGNILERFSAQQFPDLHSELNLSSLELGDSALYFCASSEGLYRNEQFFGPGTRLTVL.